Below, 24 T cell receptor beta chains from the same sample are listed, as sequenced in a study of OX40 agonist ivuxolimab in advanced cancers. Method: immunoSEQ multiplex PCR; TCRdb's copy keeps in-frame clones and lacks some. In the table there are approximately 75,000 clones, more than 75% of which are singletons. Sample: CD4+ or CD8+ T cells sorted from blood, taken in a trial of the OX40 agonist ivuxolimab. These receptors were obtained from an adult with an advanced solid tumor such as melanoma, head and neck, liver or kidney cancer.

V gene TRBV11-2 combines with J gene TRBJ2-7, with 7 bases matching TRBD2. The CDR3 length is 12 residues. V shed 5 bases and J 9 bases; nucleotides not matched to a gene: 7. The germline V gene encodes CDR1 SGHAT and CDR2 FQNNGV. The CDR3 sequence: CASSPGTTRQYF. DNA of the CDR3: TGTGCCAGCAGCCCCGGGACTACCCGGCAGTACTTC.

The rearrangement joins TRBV6-1 to TRBJ2-5; D unclear. V lost 2 bases and J 5 bases, leaving 18 bases between the germline ends. The CDR3 extends over 16 amino acids. In germline, CDR1 is MNHNS, CDR2 SASEGT. CDR3 nucleotide sequence: TGTGCCAGCAGTGAACACACACCCCAGTCCAAGGAGACCCAGTACTTC. Translated: CASSEHTPQSKETQYF.

V gene TRBV19 combines with J gene TRBJ2-1; D is unresolved. Trimming shortened V by 5 bases and J by 5 bases, and 19 bases separated the two germline ends. The CDR3 sequence is 16 residues long. CDR1 is LNHDA and CDR2 is SQIVND in the germline V gene (reference sequence). For the CDR3, the DNA is TGTGCCAGTAGTGGTTATTATAGGCGCAGCAACAATGAGCAGTTCTTC. Translation: CASSGYYRRSNNEQFF.

V gene TRBV18 combines with J gene TRBJ1-1; TRBD1 aligns across 7 bases. The V gene end was trimmed by 2 bases and the J gene end by 4 bases; junction bases not matched to a gene: 13. CDR1 and CDR2 (germline): KGHSH, LQKENI. The length of the CDR3 is 17 residues. The CDR3 spells CASSPMATGALGTEAFF. CDR3 DNA sequence: TGTGCCAGCTCACCAATGGCAACAGGGGCTTTGGGCACTGAAGCTTTCTTT.

The J gene is TRBJ1-2, the V gene TRBV28; D uncertain. This CDR3 is 15 amino acids long. The germline gives CDR1 MDHEN, CDR2 SYDVKM. V shed 0 bases and J shed 3 bases, with 11 bases lying between them. This chain's CDR3 is CASSLWPGYDYGYTF. CDR3 in DNA: TGTGCCAGCAGTTTATGGCCGGGCTACGACTATGGCTACACCTTC.

This sequence joins TRBV5-6 and TRBJ2-1; 10 bases are shared with TRBD2. Trimming at V came to 0 bases and at J to 4 bases, leaving 4 bases not matched to a gene. The CDR3 runs to 16 residues. Germline values: CDR1 SGHDT, CDR2 YYEEEE. CDR3: CASSLGAGGGYNEQFF. CDR3 in DNA: TGTGCCAGCAGCTTGGGAGCGGGAGGGGGGTACAATGAGCAGTTCTTC.

This clone was observed a few times. The chain links TRBV29-1 to TRBJ1-5; no definite D call. V dropped 8 bases and J dropped 7 bases, with 18 bases sitting between them. The CDR3 has 13 amino acids. CDR1 and CDR2 (germline): SQVTM, ANQGSEA. CDR3 DNA sequence: TGCAGCACTCTGGGAGGGCATGGACAGCCCCAGCATTTT. Translation: CSTLGGHGQPQHF.

The chain combines TRBV14 with TRBJ1-3; 7 bases fit TRBD1. Trimming removed 4 bases from V and 0 bases from J; junction bases left unmatched: 6. CDR3 length: 16 residues. In germline, CDR1 is SGHDN, CDR2 FVKESK. Written as DNA, the CDR3 is TGTGCCAGCAGCCTCGGGACAGCCGGCTCTGGAAACACCATATATTTT. Translation gives CASSLGTAGSGNTIYF.

V gene TRBV6-1 combines with J gene TRBJ1-1, with 7 bases identical to TRBD1. The V gene end was trimmed by 0 bases and the J gene end by 1 base; junction bases not matched to a gene: 5. The CDR3 extends over 16 amino acids. CDR1 is MNHNS, CDR2 SASEGT, per germline. CDR3 DNA sequence: TGTGCCAGCAGTGAAGCTAGGGGGCTAAAGAACACTGAAGCTTTCTTT. Translated, it gives CASSEARGLKNTEAFF.

The rearrangement links TRBV7-3 to TRBJ2-7; D ambiguous. V gave up 3 bases and J gave up 6 bases, with 6 bases separating them. This CDR3 is 11 amino acids long. The germline V gene has CDR1 SGHTA and CDR2 FQGTGA. CDR3 nucleotides: TGTGCCAGCAGCTTTGCGCGCGAGCAGTACTTC. This sequence encodes CASSFAREQYF.

The chain recombines TRBV7-9 with TRBJ2-2, with D possibly matching TRBD1 (5 bases). CDR3 size: 14 residues. The germline V and J ends were trimmed by 11 bases and 0 bases, with 13 bases remaining between them. Germline loops: CDR1 SEHNR, CDR2 FQNEAQ (reference sequence). The CDR3 spells CAEGARPNTGELFF. Here the CDR3 DNA reads TGTGCCGAAGGGGCGAGACCGAACACCGGGGAGCTGTTTTTT.

The V and J genes are TRBV5-4 and TRBJ2-5; D ambiguous. This CDR3 contains 17 residues. V lost 1 base and J lost 2, with 18 bases in between. The germline gives CDR1 SGHNT, CDR2 YYREEE (reference sequence). In DNA, the CDR3 is TGTGCCAGCAGCTTGTCGTCAGCAGTGGGTAGGCAAGAGACCCAGTACTTC. Protein: CASSLSSAVGRQETQYF.

The chain combines TRBV6-1 with TRBJ1-1; D is ambiguous. The CDR3 consists of 11 residues. CDR1 is MNHNS and CDR2 is SASEGT in the germline V gene. V was pared by 7 bases and J by 0 bases, with 3 bases between. CDR3 in amino acids: CASKLNTEAFF. The CDR3 DNA is TGTGCCAGCAAGCTGAACACTGAAGCTTTCTTT.

This chain connects TRBV18 to TRBJ2-1, with a weak D call TRBD1 (6 bases). Trimming cost V 4 bases and J 11 bases, with 30 bases left between them. There are 18 residues in the CDR3. Germline-derived CDR1 and CDR2 are KGHSH and LQKENI. DNA of the CDR3: TGTGCCAGCTCACAATCCGACACCCTGACGGGACCAGGGGCTCAGCAGTTCTTC. This translates into CASSQSDTLTGPGAQQFF.

V is TRBV30 and J is TRBJ2-3, with 7 bases that match TRBD2. The germline V gene has CDR1 GTSNPN and CDR2 SVGIG (reference sequence). The CDR3 contains 15 residues. Trimming cost V 5 bases and J 3 bases; bases outside gene matches: 11. CDR3 sequence: CAWGPAGALTDTQYF. CDR3 bases: TGTGCCTGGGGTCCCGCGGGAGCGTTGACAGATACGCAGTATTTT.

The chain links TRBV6-6 to TRBJ2-3; 9 bases map to TRBD2. V shed 0 bases, J shed 5 bases, and the junction held 3 bases outside the gene matches. The CDR3 consists of 15 residues. CDR1 is MNHNY, CDR2 SVGAGI, per germline (reference sequence). CDR3 DNA sequence: TGTGCCAGCAGTTACTCTGGTAGCGGGGGAGATACGCAGTATTTT. This translates into CASSYSGSGGDTQYF.

The rearrangement uses TRBV27 and TRBJ2-1; 12 nucleotides match TRBD2. CDR1 MNHEY and CDR2 SMNVEV come from the germline V gene (reference sequence). J gave up 0 bases and V 1 base, and 10 bases lay outside the gene matches. This CDR3 spans 20 amino acids. CDR3 DNA: TGTGCCAGCAGTTTATATCTCACTAGCGGGGGGCCGAGCTCCTACAATGAGCAGTTCTTC. Translated, it gives CASSLYLTSGGPSSYNEQFF.

This clone was observed once. The chain recombines TRBV5-1 with TRBJ1-2, with 8 bases aligning to TRBD1. The CDR3 is 14 amino acids. Per germline, CDR1 SGHRS and CDR2 YFSETQ. V shed 3 bases, J shed 2 bases, and the junction held 3 bases outside the gene matches. For the CDR3, the DNA is TGCGCCAGCAGCTCGGGACAGGAGAACTATGGCTACACCTTC. The encoded protein is CASSSGQENYGYTF.

The rearrangement joins TRBV5-1 to TRBJ2-3; D ambiguous. From germline, CDR1 is SGHRS and CDR2 YFSETQ. This CDR3 has 15 amino acids. V was pared by 2 bases and J by 1 base, with 11 bases between. The CDR3 protein is CASSLRIPRTDTQYF. The CDR3 DNA reads TGCGCCAGCAGCTTACGAATCCCTCGCACAGATACGCAGTATTTT.

This chain links TRBV7-2 with TRBJ2-5; D unresolved. The CDR3 is made up of 12 amino acids. The germline V gene encodes CDR1 SGHTA and CDR2 FQGNSA. V was trimmed by 1 base and J by 5 bases, leaving 5 bases between them. The CDR3 DNA is TGTGCCAGCAGCTTAGGATCCGAGACCCAGTACTTC. It codes for CASSLGSETQYF.

This chain links TRBV2 with TRBJ2-5; 10 nucleotides line up with TRBD1. Germline V gene lookup returns CDR1 SNHLY and CDR2 FYNNEI. The V segment lost 8 bases and the J segment 7 bases; nucleotides outside the gene matches: 4. This CDR3 comprises 12 residues. The CDR3 nucleotides read TGTGCCAGCCGGGGACAGGGGTGGACCCAGTACTTC. Protein sequence: CASRGQGWTQYF.

This clone turned up a few times. This chain links TRBV28 with TRBJ2-5; D remains ambiguous. The V gene lost 4 bases and the J gene lost 5 bases, with 11 bases spanning the gap. The length of the CDR3 is 13 residues. Germline CDR1 MDHEN, CDR2 SYDVKM. The CDR3 coding sequence is TGTGCCAGCAGTTATGGGGTTCTGGAGACCCAGTACTTC. Encoded protein: CASSYGVLETQYF.

The chain couples TRBV28 to TRBJ2-5, with D possibly matching TRBD1 (7 bases). Germline-derived CDR1 and CDR2 are MDHEN and SYDVKM. The CDR3 has 18 amino acids. Deletions cut 4 bases from V and 5 bases from J, with 26 bases between. In nucleotides, the CDR3 is TGTGCCAGCAGTTCAGGGGGGACAACAGGGTCGAGGGTGGAGACCCAGTACTTC. Protein sequence: CASSSGGTTGSRVETQYF. The full variable domain, completed using reference TRBV28 and TRBJ2-5, is DVKVTQSSRYLVKRTGEKVFLECVQDMDHENMFWYRQDPGLGLRLIYFSYDVKMKEKGDIPEGYSVSREKKERFSLILESASTNQTSMYLCASSSGGTTGSRVETQYFGPGTRLLVL.

V and J are TRBV7-2 and TRBJ1-1; D uncertain. Germline values: CDR1 SGHTA, CDR2 FQGNSA. V gave up 1 base and J gave up 2 bases, with 5 bases separating them. CDR3 length: 13 residues. The CDR3 loop is CASSLVENTEAFF. The DNA for the CDR3 is TGTGCCAGCAGCTTAGTAGAAAACACTGAAGCTTTCTTT.